The 27 T cell receptor beta chains presented below share a single source sample, sequenced in a study of cytomegalovirus exposure and HLA in healthy donors. PCR primers comprised 60 Vbeta and 13 Jbeta primers. Measured with immunoSEQ multiplex PCR; TCRdb has only the in-frame clones, and not every one. The data hold 180,000 or so clones, with more than 60% observed a single time. Sequencing was carried out using PBMCs. The source of these receptors is a woman between 35 and 50 years old in good health and CMV-seropositive.

As to this clone: Mismatch with germline at one junction end may stem from a read error. The chain couples TRBV7-7 to TRBJ2-1, with D maybe TRBD1 (5 bases). CDR1 and CDR2 (germline): SSHAT, FNYEAQ (reference sequence). This CDR3 has 13 residues. As DNA, the CDR3 is TGTGCTAGCAGTTCAGGGTCCTACAATGAGCAGTTCTTC. As protein: CASSSGSYNEQFF.

J is TRBJ2-1 and V is TRBV28; the match to TRBD1 covers 8 bases. The CDR3 consists of 14 residues. J lost 8 bases, V lost 8 bases, and 11 bases had no gene match. Germline values: CDR1 MDHEN, CDR2 SYDVKM. Written as DNA, the CDR3 is TGTGCCAGCCTAGACAGGGGATGGAGCGATGAGCAGTTCTTC. Translated, it gives CASLDRGWSDEQFF.

The chain combines TRBV4-2 with TRBJ2-1; 8 bases agree with TRBD2. Trimming cost V 1 base and J 7 bases; bases outside gene matches: 9. This CDR3 contains 16 residues. The germline gives CDR1 LGHNA, CDR2 YNFKEQ. The CDR3 reads CASSQGAGGTGNEQFF. As DNA, the CDR3 is TGTGCCAGCAGCCAAGGGGCGGGAGGCACAGGAAATGAGCAGTTCTTC.

The V gene is TRBV11-3, the J gene TRBJ1-3; no clear D gene. The CDR3 consists of 17 residues. Germline V gene lookup returns CDR1 SGHNT and CDR2 YENEEA. The ends were cut back, 2 bases at V and 0 bases at J, with 14 bases in the middle. CDR3 DNA: TGTGCCAGCAGCTTAAGTGGAGAGCCGAGCTCTGGAAACACCATATATTTT. Protein: CASSLSGEPSSGNTIYF.

The chain uses TRBV30 and TRBJ2-1; tentative D call: TRBD2 (6 bases). The CDR3 totals 13 residues. Germline loops: CDR1 GTSNPN, CDR2 SVGIG (reference sequence). Between the trimmed V and J ends, which lost 8 bases and 0 bases, there was a span of 11 bases. For the CDR3, the DNA is TGTGCCGCCGGGCGGGACTCCTACAATGAGCAGTTCTTC. The encoded protein is CAAGRDSYNEQFF.

A word on this clone: The junction and the germline gene differ at one end; a read error may be behind it. The V and J genes are TRBV7-7 and TRBJ2-5; TRBD1 is a possible D gene (9 bases). The length of the CDR3 is 15 residues. Germline assignment: CDR1 SSHAT and CDR2 FNYEAQ (reference sequence). CDR3 bases: TGTGCTAGCAGCTCACAGGGGGCGGGGGGAGAGACCCAGTACTTC. Its protein product is CASSSQGAGGETQYF.

This chain uses TRBV6-5 with TRBJ2-1; 13 bases are shared with TRBD2. CDR1 is MNHEY, CDR2 SVGAGI, per germline. With V trimmed by 7 bases and J by 10 bases, 7 bases remained unmatched. The CDR3 runs to 14 residues. The CDR3 nucleotides are TGTGCCAGCACTGGACTAGCGGGAGCGGGGGAGCAGTTCTTC. Protein: CASTGLAGAGEQFF.

V is TRBV7-3 and J is TRBJ2-1; 10 bases are shared with TRBD1. Per the germline V gene, CDR1 is SGHTA and CDR2 is FQGTGA. The CDR3 sequence is 14 residues long. V gave up 3 bases and J gave up 5 bases; unmatched junction bases: 1. CDR3 protein: CASSFGTGDNEQFF. CDR3 nucleotides: TGTGCCAGCAGCTTCGGGACAGGGGACAATGAGCAGTTCTTC.

This clone was seen a single time. The gene calls are TRBV11-2 and TRBJ1-4; 10 positions agree with TRBD1. Per the germline V gene, CDR1 is SGHAT and CDR2 is FQNNGV. The CDR3 extends over 17 amino acids. The junction had 13 bases not matched to a gene; V was cut back by 5 bases and J by 7 bases. The CDR3 DNA reads as TGTGCCAGCAGCCAACGGGACAGGGGCGCTAGAGGTGAAAAACTGTTTTTT. This sequence encodes CASSQRDRGARGEKLFF.

This chain links TRBV28 with TRBJ1-5, with D possibly matching TRBD1 (5 bases). Per germline, CDR1 MDHEN and CDR2 SYDVKM. The CDR3 contains 16 residues. V shed 2 bases and J shed 1 base, with 12 bases lying between them. The DNA for the CDR3 is TGTGCCAGCAGTTTAAACCCAGGGTACAGCAATCAGCCCCAGCATTTT. Amino acid sequence: CASSLNPGYSNQPQHF. Full variable domain (missing parts from reference TRBV28 and TRBJ1-5): DVKVTQSSRYLVKRTGEKVFLECVQDMDHENMFWYRQDPGLGLRLIYFSYDVKMKEKGDIPEGYSVSREKKERFSLILESASTNQTSMYLCASSLNPGYSNQPQHFGDGTRLSIL.

CDR3 region: CAWSVVRPSGPLQGNEQFF. DNA for the CDR3: TGTGCCTGGAGTGTCGTACGGCCCTCGGGACCACTCCAGGGGAATGAGCAGTTCTTC. The V call is TRBV30, the J call TRBJ2-1; D may be TRBD1 (6 bases). The CDR3 consists of 19 residues. Looked up from germline, CDR1 is GTSNPN and CDR2 is SVGIG (reference sequence). Trimming shortened V by 0 bases and J by 7 bases, and 28 bases separated the two germline ends. Using reference TRBV30 and TRBJ2-1 for the parts outside the CDR3, the full variable domain is SQTIHQWPATLVQPVGSPLSLECTVEGTSNPNLYWYRQAAGRGLQLLFYSVGIGQISSEVPQNLSASRPQDRQFILSSKKLLLSDSGFYLCAWSVVRPSGPLQGNEQFFGPGTRLTVL.

This clone was seen a few times. This chain joins TRBV18 and TRBJ2-6; perhaps TRBD2 as D (6 bases). Germline V lookup: CDR1 KGHSH, CDR2 LQKENI. The CDR3 runs to 16 residues. Between the trimmed V and J ends, which lost 3 bases and 3 bases, there was a span of 12 bases. CDR3 bases: TGTGCCAGCTCACCCAACCCGGGGGTTGGGGCCAACGTCCTGACTTTC. Protein product: CASSPNPGVGANVLTF.

The chain recombines TRBV4-2 with TRBJ2-7; D not resolved. The CDR3 covers 15 residues. The germline V gene encodes CDR1 LGHNA and CDR2 YNFKEQ. The V gene lost 1 base and the J gene lost 0 bases, with 10 bases spanning the gap. In DNA, the CDR3 is TGTGCCAGCAGCCAAGTTTCTACCGGCTCCTACGAGCAGTACTTC. It encodes CASSQVSTGSYEQYF.

The genes are TRBV11-2 and TRBJ2-2; possible D gene TRBD1, 6 bases. V lost 8 bases and J 1 base, leaving 11 bases between the germline ends. The CDR3 extends over 14 amino acids. Germline CDR1 SGHAT, CDR2 FQNNGV. The CDR3 bases are TGTGCCAGCCATGGGACACTGAACACCGGGGAGCTGTTTTTT. It is translated as CASHGTLNTGELFF.

The chain is built from TRBV29-1 and TRBJ1-6; D is undetermined. Germline CDR1 is SQVTM and CDR2 is ANQGSEA. Trimming removed 7 bases at V and 8 bases at J, with 15 bases between. This CDR3 has 13 residues. CDR3 loop: CSAREGTHSPLHF. CDR3 nucleotides: TGCAGCGCCCGTGAGGGAACTCATTCACCCCTCCACTTT.

This clone was detected a few times. The chain couples TRBV4-1 to TRBJ1-1, with 8 bases lining up with TRBD1. Germline values: CDR1 MGHRA, CDR2 YSYEKL. V shed 0 bases and J 1 base; nucleotides not matched to a gene: 4. There are 16 residues in the CDR3. As DNA, the CDR3 is TGCGCCAGCAGCCAAGATCGGACAGGGAGGAACACTGAAGCTTTCTTT. Translation gives CASSQDRTGRNTEAFF.

This clone was observed once. The rearrangement joins TRBV11-3 to TRBJ1-1; D remains unclear. This CDR3 comprises 13 residues. Trimming removed 2 bases at V and 5 bases at J, with 9 bases between. Germline CDR1 is SGHNT and CDR2 is YENEEA. The CDR3: CASSLTVGTEAFF. CDR3 in DNA: TGTGCCAGCAGCTTAACAGTCGGTACTGAAGCTTTCTTT. Together with reference TRBV11-3 and TRBJ1-1, the CDR3 gives the full variable domain: EAGVVQSPRYKIIEKKQPVAFWCNPISGHNTLYWYLQNLGQGPELLIRYENEEAVDDSQLPKDRFSAERLKGVDSTLKIQPAELGDSAVYLCASSLTVGTEAFFGQGTRLTVV.

This sequence joins TRBV2 and TRBJ1-1, with TRBD1 matching 7 bases. Germline CDR1 is SNHLY and CDR2 is FYNNEI. The CDR3 has 14 residues. Unmatched junction bases numbered 10, after V lost 6 bases and J lost 6 bases. The CDR3 nucleotides read TGTGCCAGCAGCTTGAGGACAGGAGGGGCTGAAGCTTTCTTT. This gives the protein CASSLRTGGAEAFF.

The CDR3 sequence is CASNRDRGHGEQYF. CDR3 coding DNA: TGTGCCAGCAACCGGGACAGGGGGCATGGGGAGCAGTACTTC. The rearrangement joins TRBV6-1 to TRBJ2-7; TRBD1 matches at 12 bases. Germline CDR1 and CDR2: MNHNS and SASEGT. The CDR3 loop spans 14 amino acids. V gave up 7 bases and J gave up 7 bases; unmatched junction bases: 8.

This clone was counted a few times. V and J are TRBV5-1 and TRBJ2-1; 9 bases fit TRBD1. The CDR3 covers 15 residues. The ends lost 6 bases at V and 4 bases at J; junction bases unmatched: 8. Germline CDR1 SGHRS, CDR2 YFSETQ. The CDR3 coding sequence is TGCGCCAGCACCCTACCGGGACAGGGTTACAATGAGCAGTTCTTC. It codes for CASTLPGQGYNEQFF.

V and J are TRBV19 and TRBJ2-7; 8 nucleotides match TRBD2. Germline V gene data show CDR1 as LNHDA and CDR2 as SQIVND (reference sequence). The length of the CDR3 is 14 residues. J lost 5 bases, V lost 3 bases, and 6 bases had no gene match. The DNA for the CDR3 is TGTGCCAGTAGTATCCCGGGACTAGGAAACGAGCAGTACTTC. Translation gives CASSIPGLGNEQYF.

The chain links TRBV25-1 to TRBJ1-3, with a possible D match to TRBD1 (5 bases). The germline V and J ends were trimmed by 2 bases and 3 bases, with 11 bases remaining between them. Per the germline V gene, CDR1 is MGHDK and CDR2 is SYGVNS. The length of the CDR3 is 15 residues. The CDR3 loop is CASSEVQGGGNTIYF. The DNA of the CDR3 is TGTGCCAGCAGTGAAGTCCAGGGAGGTGGAAACACCATATATTTT. Full variable domain (missing parts from reference TRBV25-1 and TRBJ1-3): EADIYQTPRYLVIGTGKKITLECSQTMGHDKMYWYQQDPGMELHLIHYSYGVNSTEKGDLSSESTVSRIRTEHFPLTLESARPSHTSQYLCASSEVQGGGNTIYFGEGSWLTVV.

CDR3 residues: CASSLGQSGANVLTF. CDR3 coding DNA: TGTGCCAGCAGCCTGGGACAGTCTGGGGCCAACGTCCTGACTTTC. The genes are TRBV6-6 and TRBJ2-6; TRBD1 aligns across 7 bases. CDR3 length: 15 amino acids. V trimming: 6 bases; J trimming: 1 base; junction bases outside the gene matches: 3. Germline CDR1 MNHNY, CDR2 SVGAGI (reference sequence).

The table lists this clone with a few counts. J is TRBJ2-7 and V is TRBV18; 12 bases fit TRBD2. Germline loops: CDR1 KGHSH, CDR2 LQKENI. V gave up 3 bases and J gave up 4 bases; unmatched junction bases: 4. The CDR3 length is 15 residues. CDR3 bases: TGTGCCAGCTCACCGACTAGCGGGAGCCGGTACGAGCAGTACTTC. Encoded protein: CASSPTSGSRYEQYF. The variable domain in full, with the rest retrieved from reference TRBV18 and TRBJ2-7, is NAGVMQNPRHLVRRRGQEARLRCSPMKGHSHVYWYRQLPEEGLKFMVYLQKENIIDESGMPKERFSAEFPKEGPSILRIQQVVRGDSAAYFCASSPTSGSRYEQYFGPGTRLTVT.

The chain links TRBV19 to TRBJ2-3; TRBD1 might be the D (6 bases). The V end lost 5 bases, the J end lost 0 bases, and 12 bases lay between the germline ends. The CDR3 sequence is 15 residues long. The germline V gene encodes CDR1 LNHDA and CDR2 SQIVND (reference sequence). The CDR3 is CASSQQGASTDTQYF. The CDR3, as DNA: TGTGCCAGTAGTCAACAGGGAGCTAGCACAGATACGCAGTATTTT.

On this clone: One end of the junction does not line up with germline, which may come from a read error. The CDR3, as DNA: TGTGCCAGTAGTATAGCTGGAGACCGGCGGGCTCTTCTCTTC. Translation gives CASSIAGDRRALLF. The chain combines TRBV19 with TRBJ1-2, with no clear D. Germline CDR1 reads LNHDA; CDR2 reads SQIVND (reference sequence). The CDR3 loop spans 14 amino acids.

V usage is TRBV7-2 and J usage is TRBJ2-3, with 12 nucleotides matching TRBD2. The CDR3 length is 18 residues. V lost 3 bases to trimming and J lost 3 bases; unmatched junction nucleotides: 10. Germline V CDR1 and CDR2: SGHTA, FQGNSA. As DNA, the CDR3 is TGTGCCAGCAGCTTTAAATCTAGACTAGCGGGAGAAACAGATACGCAGTATTTT. Its translation is CASSFKSRLAGETDTQYF.